What follows are 13 T cell receptor beta chains derived from one specimen sequenced in a study of PD-1 blockade in mismatch repair-deficient tumors. The table came from immunoSEQ multiplex PCR; TCRdb's copy has only in-frame clones and leaves some out. The data contain approximately 63,000 clones, around 89% of them singletons. The sequences come from peripheral blood, collected 52 weeks after starting pembrolizumab. These TCRs come from an adult with mismatch repair-deficient cancer.

The chain couples TRBV6-1 to TRBJ2-7; TRBD1 matches at 11 bases. V dropped 6 bases and J dropped 5; count of bases not matched to a gene: 9. Looked up from germline, CDR1 is MNHNS and CDR2 is SASEGT. The CDR3 sequence is 15 residues long. Here the CDR3 DNA reads TGTGCCAGCAGGGAAAGGGACAGGGGGAGCCACGAGCAGTACTTC. Its protein is CASRERDRGSHEQYF.

The V gene is TRBV5-1, the J gene TRBJ1-2; no definite D call. Germline CDR1 is SGHRS and CDR2 is YFSETQ. Trimming removed 0 bases from V and 4 bases from J, with 7 bases in between. This CDR3 comprises 13 residues. This chain's CDR3 is CASSLGTVYGYTF. CDR3 sequence (DNA): TGCGCCAGCAGCTTGGGCACAGTCTATGGCTACACCTTC.

The CDR3 spells CASGLGGDVGKQFF. The CDR3 DNA follows: TGTGCTAGTGGTTTGGGGGGGGACGTGGGCAAGCAGTTCTTC. The chain carries TRBV12-5 and TRBJ2-1; perhaps TRBD2 as D (6 bases). This CDR3 comprises 14 residues. Germline V gene data show CDR1 as LGHNT and CDR2 as FRNRAP. V was cut by 1 base and J by 11 bases, with 15 bases left in between.

The chain couples TRBV21-1 to TRBJ2-7; the table's D call of TRBD1 was not tested on the DNA. TRBV21-1 is noted as a pseudogene. The CDR3 has 13 residues. CDR3 in amino acids: CASSSRYSYEQYF. CDR3 nucleotide sequence: TGTGCCAGCAGCAGCAGGTACTCCTACGAGCAGTACTTC.

The chain joins TRBV15 to TRBJ1-5, with D possibly TRBD1 on 6 matching bases. V shed 0 bases and J shed 6 bases, with 9 bases lying between them. Germline-derived CDR1 and CDR2 are LNHNV and YYDKDF (reference sequence). CDR3 size: 14 residues. The CDR3 loop reads CATSREGAGQPQHF. The DNA of the CDR3 is TGTGCCACCAGCAGAGAGGGGGCAGGTCAGCCCCAGCATTTT. Full variable domain (remainder filled in from reference TRBV15 and TRBJ1-5): DAMVIQNPRYQVTQFGKPVTLSCSQTLNHNVMYWYQQKSSQAPKLLFHYYDKDFNNEADTPDNFQSRRPNTSFCFLDIRSPGLGDTAMYLCATSREGAGQPQHFGDGTRLSIL.

This clone showed up just a few times. The rearrangement joins TRBV2 to TRBJ1-1; no clear D gene. The germline V and J ends were trimmed by 1 base and 8 bases, with 11 bases remaining between them. This CDR3 is 13 amino acids long. Germline V gene lookup returns CDR1 SNHLY and CDR2 FYNNEI. CDR3 region: CASSEEVGSEAFF. The CDR3, as DNA: TGTGCCAGCAGTGAAGAAGTGGGTAGCGAAGCTTTCTTT.

The chain recombines TRBV27 with TRBJ2-5; 8 bases map to TRBD2. From germline, CDR1 is MNHEY and CDR2 SMNVEV (reference sequence). The J segment lost 5 bases and the V segment lost 9 bases, leaving 5 bases of the junction unmatched. This CDR3 has 12 amino acids. CDR3 sequence (DNA): TGTGCCAGGCGGGGGGATCTGGAGACCCAGTACTTC. It translates to CARRGDLETQYF.

The V and J genes are TRBV19 and TRBJ2-7; unclear D gene. The CDR3 has 13 residues. Germline lookup yields CDR1 LNHDA and CDR2 SQIVND (reference sequence). The V and J ends lost 5 bases and 2 bases respectively, with 10 bases between them. The CDR3, as DNA: TGTGCCAGTAGTTCTGGCGGTCCCTACGAGCAGTACTTC. Translated, it gives CASSSGGPYEQYF.

The chain uses TRBV10-3 and TRBJ1-1, with a tentative D call TRBD1 (6 bases). The germline V and J ends were trimmed by 7 bases and 4 bases, with 13 bases remaining between them. The CDR3 has 13 residues. Germline CDR1 and CDR2: ENHRY and SYGVKD. CDR3 DNA: TGTGCCATCACCAAAGGGGGGAGCACTGAAGCTTTCTTT. Protein sequence: CAITKGGSTEAFF.

CDR3 DNA: TGTGCCAGCAGTTACGGGTCCTATGGCTACACCTTC. Encoded protein: CASSYGSYGYTF. This chain joins TRBV6-6 and TRBJ1-2; no clear D. V lost 2 bases and J 4 bases, leaving 5 bases between the germline ends. Germline V CDR1 and CDR2: MNHNY, SVGAGI (reference sequence). The CDR3 runs to 12 residues.

The rearrangement uses TRBV11-1 and TRBJ2-3; D unresolved. The CDR3 length is 14 residues. V lost 3 bases to trimming and J lost 5 bases, with 12 bases between them. Germline CDR1 is SGHAT and CDR2 is FQDESV (reference sequence). CDR3 in amino acids: CASSLQVTRDTQYF. CDR3 bases: TGTGCCAGCAGCTTGCAGGTGACTCGAGATACGCAGTATTTT.

The genes are TRBV10-3 and TRBJ2-7; 8 nucleotides agree with TRBD2. Unmatched junction bases numbered 5, after V lost 5 bases and J lost 5 bases. The CDR3 spans 13 residues. Germline loops: CDR1 ENHRY, CDR2 SYGVKD. CDR3 DNA: TGTGCCATCAGTTCAGCGGGAGAGAACGAGCAGTACTTC. Its translation is CAISSAGENEQYF.

This rearrangement joins TRBV2 to TRBJ1-2; D not certain. This CDR3 contains 16 residues. Germline V gene lookup returns CDR1 SNHLY and CDR2 FYNNEI. Trimming left V 2 bases short and J 1 base short, with 14 bases between. The CDR3 is CASSESQQRFNYGYTF. CDR3 nucleotides: TGTGCCAGCAGTGAATCACAACAGAGATTTAACTATGGCTACACCTTC. The entire variable domain, with the rest obtained from reference TRBV2 and TRBJ1-2, is as follows: EPEVTQTPSHQVTQMGQEVILRCVPISNHLYFYWYRQILGQKVEFLVSFYNNEISEKSEIFDDQFSVERPDGSNFTLKIRSTKLEDSAMYFCASSESQQRFNYGYTFGSGTRLTVV.